The following is a T cell receptor beta chain sequence with its context. Looked up from germline, CDR1 is LNHNV and CDR2 is YYDKDF (reference sequence). The V gene lost 1 base and the J gene lost 3 bases, with 5 bases spanning the gap. This CDR3 contains 13 residues. This record comes from a study of OX40 agonist ivuxolimab in advanced cancers. Profiling relied on immunoSEQ multiplex PCR, and the TCRdb table lists in-frame clones only, not all of them. The sample has around 60,000 clones, approximately 78% seen once; the top ten hold 1.9%. Exclusion of a patient followed from autoimmune disease history or systemic immunosuppression. With baseline, cycle 4 day 1, and cycle 7 day 1 as timepoints, blood was sampled.

The rearrangement uses TRBV15 and TRBJ2-3; D call uncertain. The clonotype comes from an adult with an advanced solid tumor such as melanoma, head and neck, liver or kidney cancer. The sequencing here drew on CD4+ or CD8+ T cells sorted from blood, taken in a trial of the OX40 agonist ivuxolimab. In DNA, the CDR3 is TGTGCCACCAGCAGAGGAATTACAGATACGCAGTATTTT. Residues: CATSRGITDTQYF.